Presented here are 31 T cell receptor beta chains from one specimen sequenced in a study of blood T cell repertoires in COVID-19. Libraries were prepared by immunoSEQ multiplex PCR; TCRdb keeps only in-frame clonotypes and omits some of them. The sample contains about 240,000 clones, 85% to 90% of which appear only once. The sequenced sample was peripheral blood. The receptors here all came from a woman aged 70 to 79 with active or convalescent COVID-19.

The V and J genes are TRBV7-8 and TRBJ1-1; maybe TRBD1 (6 bases). This CDR3 is built from 13 residues. V was pared by 10 bases and J by 1 base, with 13 bases between. Germline CDR1 and CDR2: SGHVS and FQNEAQ. DNA of the CDR3: TGTGCCATCCGAGACAGGCCGAACACTGAAGCTTTCTTT. It specifies CAIRDRPNTEAFF.

The rearrangement uses TRBV5-1 and TRBJ1-6; 8 bases map to TRBD1. This CDR3 has 16 amino acids. CDR1 SGHRS and CDR2 YFSETQ come from the germline V gene. Trimming removed 4 bases from V and 5 bases from J; junction bases left unmatched: 8. CDR3 loop: CASSPHGQGNNSPLHF. The DNA of the CDR3 is TGCGCCAGCAGCCCTCACGGACAGGGTAATAATTCACCCCTCCACTTT.

The V gene is TRBV7-6, the J gene TRBJ1-1, with a possible D match to TRBD1 (6 bases). The CDR3 spans 13 residues. Germline V gene sequence: CDR1 SGHVS, CDR2 FNYEAQ. Trimming removed 5 bases at V and 3 bases at J, with 10 bases between. Here the CDR3 DNA reads TGTGCCAGCAGCAGTCGGACAGACACTGAAGCTTTCTTT. Its translation is CASSSRTDTEAFF.

The chain combines TRBV27 with TRBJ1-2; 7 positions match TRBD1. J gave up 7 bases and V 8 bases, and 7 bases lay outside the gene matches. Germline V gives CDR1 MNHEY, CDR2 SMNVEV (reference sequence). The CDR3 is made up of 12 amino acids. The CDR3 loop reads CASVGTVGGYTF. The CDR3 DNA is TGTGCCAGCGTGGGGACAGTGGGTGGCTACACCTTC.

The chain has TRBV5-4 and TRBJ2-3, with a tentative D call TRBD2 (6 bases). Trimming shortened V by 0 bases and J by 6 bases, and 17 bases separated the two germline ends. The CDR3 is 16 amino acids. Germline CDR1 and CDR2: SGHNT and YYREEE (reference sequence). The CDR3, as DNA: TGTGCCAGCAGCTTGGTGGGACTCCCCAAGGAGGATACGCAGTATTTT. The encoded protein is CASSLVGLPKEDTQYF.

This sequence joins TRBV7-3 and TRBJ2-3; 8 positions agree with TRBD2. This CDR3 contains 14 residues. Germline values: CDR1 SGHTA, CDR2 FQGTGA. The V gene end was trimmed by 9 bases and the J gene end by 4 bases; junction bases not matched to a gene: 9. The CDR3 loop is CASKAGARADTQYF. The CDR3 coding sequence is TGTGCCAGTAAAGCGGGGGCAAGGGCAGATACGCAGTATTTT.

The chain uses TRBV6-5 and TRBJ1-2; TRBD1 might be the D (5 bases). Germline V lookup: CDR1 MNHEY, CDR2 SVGAGI. The CDR3 consists of 13 residues. The V end lost 2 bases, the J end lost 7 bases, and 11 bases lay between the germline ends. CDR3 in amino acids: CASSYNGGAGYTF. Here the CDR3 DNA reads TGTGCCAGCAGTTACAACGGGGGAGCTGGCTACACCTTC.

This chain connects TRBV3-1 (or the pseudogene TRBV3-2) to TRBJ1-1; a possible D gene is TRBD1 (6 bases). The length of the CDR3 is 14 residues. Germline-derived CDR1 and CDR2 are LGHDT and YNNKEL (reference sequence). Trimming stripped 6 bases from V and 2 bases from J, with 13 bases between. CDR3 region: CASSSWTANTEAFF. Written as DNA, the CDR3 is TGTGCCAGCAGTTCGTGGACAGCTAACACTGAAGCTTTCTTT.

In nucleotides, the CDR3 is TGTGCCAGCAATCCGGGACAGTCCTACGAGCAGTACTTC. Its protein product is CASNPGQSYEQYF. The gene calls are TRBV6-6 and TRBJ2-7, with TRBD1 identical over 7 bases. The germline gives CDR1 MNHNY, CDR2 SVGAGI (reference sequence). V lost 7 bases to trimming and J lost 1 base; unmatched junction nucleotides: 4. This CDR3 comprises 13 residues.

The chain joins TRBV19 to TRBJ1-2, with TRBD1 matching over 7 bases. CDR3 length equals 14 residues. J gave up 5 bases and V 5 bases, and 8 bases lay outside the gene matches. CDR1 and CDR2 (germline): LNHDA, SQIVND (reference sequence). CDR3 DNA sequence: TGTGCCAGTAGTCCCCGGACAGGCGGATATGGCTACACCTTC. This codes for CASSPRTGGYGYTF. The complete variable domain, with remaining parts taken from reference TRBV19 and TRBJ1-2, reads DGGITQSPKYLFRKEGQNVTLSCEQNLNHDAMYWYRQDPGQGLRLIYYSQIVNDFQKGDIAEGYSVSREKKESFPLTVTSAQKNPTAFYLCASSPRTGGYGYTFGSGTRLTVV.

The chain has TRBV4-1 and TRBJ2-7; TRBD1 matches 10 bases. CDR1 MGHRA and CDR2 YSYEKL come from the germline V gene. With 3 bases clipped from V and 2 bases from J, the junction kept 4 bases outside the gene matches. CDR3 size: 15 residues. Here the CDR3 reads CASSHRDRGPYEQYF. The CDR3 DNA reads as TGCGCCAGCAGCCATCGGGACAGGGGTCCCTACGAGCAGTACTTC.

The chain is built from TRBV5-1 and TRBJ2-7; D is perhaps TRBD1 (5 bases). This CDR3 region has 16 residues. V lost 2 bases and J lost 0, with 15 bases in between. Germline CDR1 and CDR2: SGHRS and YFSETQ. The CDR3 nucleotides read TGCGCCAGCAGCTTCGCAGGACAAGGGGTCTCCTACGAGCAGTACTTC. It is translated as CASSFAGQGVSYEQYF.

The chain links TRBV4-3 to TRBJ2-7, with TRBD1 matching 10 bases. The CDR3 contains 15 residues. Germline CDR1 reads LGHNA; CDR2 reads YSLEER. After removal of 2 bases from V and 4 bases from J, the junction contained 5 bases not matched to a gene. CDR3 in amino acids: CASSQRPGQGYEQYF. DNA for the CDR3: TGCGCCAGCAGCCAAAGGCCGGGACAGGGGTACGAGCAGTACTTC.

The J gene is TRBJ1-1, the V gene TRBV7-8; D gene unclear. Trimming removed 5 bases at V and 4 bases at J, with 8 bases between. From germline, CDR1 is SGHVS and CDR2 FQNEAQ. The CDR3 runs 12 residues. DNA for the CDR3: TGTGCCAGCAGCCCGGGAGTCACTGAAGCTTTCTTT. Protein product: CASSPGVTEAFF.

The count of this clone is one. The chain links TRBV29-1 to TRBJ2-1, with 8 bases that match TRBD1. Germline V gene data show CDR1 as SQVTM and CDR2 as ANQGSEA. Trimming removed 4 bases from V and 0 bases from J; junction bases left unmatched: 2. This CDR3 region has 14 residues. DNA of the CDR3: TGCAGCGTTGGACAGGGGAGCTCCTACAATGAGCAGTTCTTC. Translated: CSVGQGSSYNEQFF.

This clone has only one observation. V usage is TRBV7-8 and J usage is TRBJ1-5; TRBD1 aligns across 7 bases. V lost 3 bases, J lost 5 bases, and 7 bases stayed unmatched. The CDR3 has 15 residues. Looked up from germline, CDR1 is SGHVS and CDR2 is FQNEAQ. In DNA form, the CDR3 reads TGTGCCAGCAGCTTCGGACAAGGGGGCGATCAGCCCCAGCATTTT. Translation: CASSFGQGGDQPQHF.

The chain uses TRBV9 and TRBJ2-3; TRBD1 is a possible D gene (5 bases). V was trimmed by 4 bases and J by 5 bases, leaving 17 bases between them. The CDR3 is made up of 15 amino acids. The germline V gene has CDR1 SGDLS and CDR2 YYNGEE. The CDR3 DNA reads as TGTGCCAGCAGCCGGACACCAAATCACGAAGATACGCAGTATTTT. This gives the protein CASSRTPNHEDTQYF. Drawing the rest from reference TRBV9 and TRBJ2-3, the complete variable domain is DSGVTQTPKHLITATGQRVTLRCSPRSGDLSVYWYQQSLDQGLQFLIQYYNGEERAKGNILERFSAQQFPDLHSELNLSSLELGDSALYFCASSRTPNHEDTQYFGPGTRLTVL.

This clone was counted only a few times. The chain is built from TRBV2 and TRBJ1-2; D is ambiguous. Trimming pared 7 bases from V and 4 bases from J, leaving 13 bases between. This CDR3 has 13 residues. From germline, CDR1 is SNHLY and CDR2 FYNNEI. The CDR3 coding sequence is TGTGCCAGCATAGAGCGGGAGGCCTATGGCTACACCTTC. Protein product: CASIEREAYGYTF. The whole variable domain, remainder taken from reference TRBV2 and TRBJ1-2, is EPEVTQTPSHQVTQMGQEVILRCVPISNHLYFYWYRQILGQKVEFLVSFYNNEISEKSEIFDDQFSVERPDGSNFTLKIRSTKLEDSAMYFCASIEREAYGYTFGSGTRLTVV.

V is TRBV7-2 and J is TRBJ2-7; D possibly corresponds to TRBD1 (6 bases). This CDR3 is 15 amino acids long. In germline, CDR1 is SGHTA, CDR2 FQGNSA. The ends were cut back, 1 base at V and 6 bases at J, with 16 bases in the middle. CDR3 region: CASSLEGTSFGEQYF. The CDR3 DNA reads TGTGCCAGCAGCTTAGAGGGGACATCCTTCGGCGAGCAGTACTTC.

This clone came up once. The chain joins TRBV29-1 to TRBJ2-2; 7 bases are shared with TRBD1. This CDR3 has 14 amino acids. CDR1 is SQVTM, CDR2 ANQGSEA, per germline. With 8 bases clipped from V and 4 bases from J, the junction kept 10 bases outside the gene matches. The CDR3 DNA sequence: TGCAGCACGCGACAGGGAACTACCACCGGGGAGCTGTTTTTT. This gives the protein CSTRQGTTTGELFF.

The chain is built from TRBV12-3 or TRBV12-4 and TRBJ1-1; a possible D gene is TRBD1 (6 bases). Deletions cut 6 bases from V and 5 bases from J, with 13 bases between. The CDR3 runs to 13 residues. As DNA, the CDR3 is TGTGCCAGCAGCCCAGGGGCCTGGACTGAAGCTTTCTTT. This sequence encodes CASSPGAWTEAFF.

The chain combines TRBV11-2 with TRBJ1-4; perhaps TRBD1 as D (5 bases). The CDR3 runs 14 residues. CDR1 and CDR2 from the germline V gene are SGHAT and FQNNGV. V was pared by 3 bases and J by 8 bases, with 13 bases between. This CDR3 reads CASSFGGGPEKLFF. The CDR3 DNA reads as TGTGCCAGCAGCTTTGGGGGAGGGCCCGAAAAACTGTTTTTT.

The chain carries TRBV7-2 and TRBJ2-5; 7 nucleotides match TRBD1. Germline V gene sequence: CDR1 SGHTA, CDR2 FQGNSA. This CDR3 contains 15 residues. The ends lost 5 bases at V and 5 bases at J; junction bases unmatched: 11. This CDR3 reads CASSPQQGRFETQYF. Written as DNA, the CDR3 is TGTGCCAGCAGCCCCCAACAGGGGCGGTTTGAGACCCAGTACTTC. The full variable domain, with the rest looked up from reference TRBV7-2 and TRBJ2-5, is GAGVSQSPSNKVTEKGKDVELRCDPISGHTALYWYRQSLGQGLEFLIYFQGNSAPDKSGLPSDRFSAERTGGSVSTLTIQRTQQEDSAVYLCASSPQQGRFETQYFGPGTRLLVL.

The rearrangement uses TRBV6-5 and TRBJ2-1, with TRBD2 identical over 8 bases. Germline values: CDR1 MNHEY, CDR2 SVGAGI. The CDR3 loop spans 15 amino acids. V dropped 6 bases and J dropped 5; count of bases not matched to a gene: 9. The chain's CDR3 is CASRGISGGNNEQFF. The CDR3 DNA reads TGTGCCAGCAGGGGGATAAGCGGGGGAAACAATGAGCAGTTCTTC.

V gene TRBV7-8 combines with J gene TRBJ2-7; possible D gene TRBD1, 5 bases. Germline V gene data show CDR1 as SGHVS and CDR2 as FQNEAQ. CDR3 length equals 14 residues. V was cut by 2 bases and J by 2 bases, with 10 bases left in between. The CDR3, as DNA: TGTGCCAGCAGCTTAACGGCAGGGCCCTACGAGCAGTACTTC. Its protein product is CASSLTAGPYEQYF.

This rearrangement joins TRBV15 to TRBJ2-2; TRBD2 matches at 7 bases. Unmatched junction bases numbered 10, after V lost 1 base and J lost 2 bases. Germline lookup yields CDR1 LNHNV and CDR2 YYDKDF (reference sequence). This CDR3 region has 18 residues. DNA of the CDR3: TGTGCCACCAGCAGAGGCCCCATGGGGGGGATTAACACCGGGGAGCTGTTTTTT. It is translated as CATSRGPMGGINTGELFF.

The chain uses TRBV7-9 and TRBJ1-2; 9 nucleotides agree with TRBD1. The CDR3 consists of 16 residues. J gave up 4 bases and V 5 bases, and 11 bases lay outside the gene matches. CDR1 and CDR2 (germline): SEHNR, FQNEAQ (reference sequence). The CDR3 DNA reads as TGTGCCAGCAGCCCCCGGGACAGGGATAATTTCTATGGCTACACCTTC. It encodes CASSPRDRDNFYGYTF.

The chain links TRBV5-1 to TRBJ2-1; TRBD1 matches 9 bases. V trimming: 4 bases; J trimming: 5 bases; junction bases outside the gene matches: 13. The CDR3 runs 17 residues. From germline, CDR1 is SGHRS and CDR2 YFSETQ. DNA for the CDR3: TGCGCCAGCAGCCGAGCTGTACGGGACAGGGTCAACAATGAGCAGTTCTTC. Translating gives CASSRAVRDRVNNEQFF.

This chain joins TRBV27 and TRBJ1-1, with D perhaps matching TRBD1 (5 bases). The CDR3 runs to 13 residues. Trimming pared 5 bases from V and 2 bases from J, leaving 9 bases between. CDR1 MNHEY and CDR2 SMNVEV come from the germline V gene (reference sequence). Here the CDR3 DNA reads TGTGCCAGCAGTGATCAGGGTAACACTGAAGCTTTCTTT. Translated: CASSDQGNTEAFF.

The rearrangement links TRBV3-1 (or the pseudogene TRBV3-2) to TRBJ2-5, with D possibly TRBD1 on 6 matching bases. The CDR3 consists of 16 residues. The ends were cut back, 2 bases at V and 3 bases at J, with 16 bases in the middle. Germline assignment: CDR1 LGHDT and CDR2 YNNKEL (reference sequence). The CDR3 DNA sequence: TGTGCCAGCAGCCAACCTCCCGGGACAACAAAAGAGACCCAGTACTTC. It yields the protein CASSQPPGTTKETQYF.

The gene calls are TRBV5-1 and TRBJ1-1; D might be TRBD1 (5 bases). The CDR3 is made up of 16 amino acids. The germline CDR1 and CDR2 sequences are SGHRS and YFSETQ. V gave up 0 bases and J gave up 0 bases, with 12 bases separating them. CDR3 DNA: TGCGCCAGCAGCTTGGAGGGGATAAATATGAACACTGAAGCTTTCTTT. It yields the protein CASSLEGINMNTEAFF.